This T cell receptor beta chain was recorded in a study of blood T cell repertoires in COVID-19. Germline lookup yields CDR1 SGHRS and CDR2 YFSETQ. The CDR3 is 17 residues long. V trimming: 4 bases; J trimming: 5 bases; junction bases outside the gene matches: 12. Using immunoSEQ multiplex PCR, the repertoire was profiled, and TCRdb retains in-frame clones only, with some absent. The table shows about 210,000 clones, with approximately 90% occurring only once. The chain recombines TRBV5-1 with TRBJ2-1, with 10 bases aligning to TRBD2. The material sequenced was peripheral blood. The sequence derives from a man aged 40-50 years with acute or convalescent COVID-19. In nucleotides, the CDR3 is TGCGCCAGCAGCCTTATAGTGACTAGCGGGCGGGACAATGAGCAGTTCTTC. It encodes CASSLIVTSGRDNEQFF. Supplemented by reference TRBV5-1 and TRBJ2-1, the full variable domain reads KAGVTQTPRYLIKTRGQQVTLSCSPISGHRSVSWYQQTPGQGLQFLFEYFSETQRNKGNFPGRFSGRQFSNSRSEMNVSTLELGDSALYLCASSLIVTSGRDNEQFFGPGTRLTVL.